This TCR beta chain was identified in a study of cytomegalovirus exposure and HLA in healthy donors. The study, taken as a whole, reports: The authors listed 150 to 200 TCR beta chains as cytomegalovirus-associated.

Sequenced by immunoSEQ multiplex PCR; TCRdb stores in-frame clones only, minus some. In the table there are around 250,000 clones, around 91% of which are singletons. CDR1 is SGHRS, CDR2 YFSETQ, per germline. J was trimmed by 6 bases and V by 6 bases; bases with no gene match: 22. The CDR3 is made up of 19 amino acids. Only one count was recorded for this clone. Its specificity is not known. This chain links TRBV5-1 with TRBJ2-1; 9 positions agree with TRBD2. The source is a young woman in good health and CMV-seronegative. Sequencing used PBMCs. The CDR3 reads CASTKRGSGGPRASNEQFF. CDR3 bases: TGCGCCAGCACGAAGAGGGGTAGCGGGGGCCCCCGGGCGTCCAATGAGCAGTTCTTC.